These 28 T cell receptor beta chains came from one sample sequenced in a study of control samples from healthy donors and cancer patients. Sequencing used immunoSEQ multiplex PCR; TCRdb keeps in-frame clones, though not all of them. The sample yields about 51,000 clones, 80% seen once. Input material: blood. These receptors were collected from a man between 70 and 80 years old in good health.

This chain joins TRBV18 and TRBJ1-1; D unresolved. Germline V CDR1 and CDR2: KGHSH, LQKENI. V shed 3 bases and J shed 5 bases, with 7 bases lying between them. This CDR3 region has 12 residues. The CDR3 region is CASSPERTEAFF. Here the CDR3 DNA reads TGTGCCAGCTCACCCGAGAGGACTGAAGCTTTCTTT.

Comment on this clone: At one end the junction does not follow the germline gene, possibly because of a read error. This sequence joins TRBV6-5 and TRBJ2-2; no clear D. Looked up from germline, CDR1 is MNHEY and CDR2 is SVGAGI. The CDR3 runs 13 residues. The CDR3 here is CASSYSKTGELFF. The CDR3 nucleotides are TGTGCCAGCAGTTACTCGAAAACCGGGGAGCTGTTTTTT.

This clone was seen a few times. The chain carries TRBV7-2 and TRBJ2-5; D possibly corresponds to TRBD2 (5 bases). The CDR3 has 15 residues. The V end lost 2 bases, the J end lost 1 base, and 11 bases lay between the germline ends. In germline, CDR1 is SGHTA, CDR2 FQGNSA. The CDR3 DNA reads TGTGCCAGCAGCTTATTCGCCGGGATCCAAGAGACCCAGTACTTC. It is translated as CASSLFAGIQETQYF.

V and J are TRBV3-1 (or the pseudogene TRBV3-2) and TRBJ2-5, with D uncertain. The length of the CDR3 is 15 residues. Trimming pared 5 bases from V and 2 bases from J, leaving 15 bases between. Germline V gene lookup returns CDR1 LGHDT and CDR2 YNNKEL (reference sequence). The CDR3 sequence is CASSSNVGWQETQYF. CDR3 DNA sequence: TGTGCCAGCAGCTCCAATGTGGGTTGGCAAGAGACCCAGTACTTC.

The chain is built from TRBV5-1 and TRBJ2-1; D is possibly TRBD1 (5 bases). The CDR3 extends over 16 amino acids. V was trimmed by 7 bases and J by 0 bases, leaving 17 bases between them. CDR1 and CDR2 from the germline V gene are SGHRS and YFSETQ. CDR3 sequence: CASRSWGTGSYNEQFF. The CDR3 DNA follows: TGCGCCAGCCGGTCCTGGGGCACAGGCTCCTACAATGAGCAGTTCTTC. The entire variable domain, with the rest obtained from reference TRBV5-1 and TRBJ2-1, is as follows: KAGVTQTPRYLIKTRGQQVTLSCSPISGHRSVSWYQQTPGQGLQFLFEYFSETQRNKGNFPGRFSGRQFSNSRSEMNVSTLELGDSALYLCASRSWGTGSYNEQFFGPGTRLTVL.

J is TRBJ1-2 and V is TRBV25-1, with D perhaps TRBD1 (5 bases). V was clipped by 4 bases and J by 2 bases, with 8 bases between them. The CDR3 loop spans 13 amino acids. The V gene's germline CDR1 is MGHDK and CDR2 SYGVNS. As DNA, the CDR3 is TGTGCCAGCAGTGCGACAGAGAACTATGGCTACACCTTC. Translating it yields CASSATENYGYTF.

The chain has TRBV19 and TRBJ1-2; D ambiguous. V lost 4 bases to trimming and J lost 4 bases, with 16 bases between them. The CDR3 sequence is 15 residues long. Germline V lookup: CDR1 LNHDA, CDR2 SQIVND (reference sequence). The CDR3 DNA follows: TGTGCCAGTAGTACTCGTGGGGATCTCGGCTATGGCTACACCTTC. This translates into CASSTRGDLGYGYTF.

This rearrangement joins TRBV6-5 to TRBJ2-1, with D maybe TRBD2 (5 bases). V was clipped by 6 bases and J by 2 bases, with 11 bases between them. This CDR3 region has 14 residues. Germline CDR1 reads MNHEY; CDR2 reads SVGAGI. The CDR3 coding sequence is TGTGCCAGCAGGAGGGCGGGTACCTACAATGAGCAGTTCTTC. It codes for CASRRAGTYNEQFF.

This chain connects TRBV4-1 to TRBJ2-7; 8 bases are shared with TRBD1. CDR1 is MGHRA and CDR2 is YSYEKL in the germline V gene. V lost 3 bases to trimming and J lost 2 bases; unmatched junction nucleotides: 6. This CDR3 is built from 15 residues. The CDR3 is CASSQGTGNAYEQYF. The CDR3 nucleotides are TGCGCCAGCAGCCAGGGGACAGGTAATGCCTACGAGCAGTACTTC.

This chain uses TRBV4-1 with TRBJ1-6; D unclear. The CDR3 runs 13 residues. Germline CDR1 reads MGHRA; CDR2 reads YSYEKL. V gave up 0 bases and J gave up 11 bases, with 8 bases separating them. The CDR3: CASSQEGHTPLHF. The CDR3 DNA reads TGCGCCAGCAGCCAAGAAGGCCATACACCCCTCCACTTT.

This clone has ten or more counts. The rearrangement joins TRBV6-5 to TRBJ2-7; D not certain. Between the trimmed V and J ends, which lost 0 bases and 3 bases, there was a span of 9 bases. CDR3 length equals 14 residues. The germline gives CDR1 MNHEY, CDR2 SVGAGI. The CDR3 DNA follows: TGTGCCAGCAGTTACTCGAATCCAGGCTACGAGCAGTACTTC. It specifies CASSYSNPGYEQYF.

The chain links TRBV15 to TRBJ2-3; TRBD2 matches at 9 bases. After removal of 2 bases from V and 5 bases from J, the junction contained 11 bases not matched to a gene. This CDR3 has 17 amino acids. In germline, CDR1 is LNHNV, CDR2 YYDKDF (reference sequence). The CDR3 bases are TGTGCCACCAGCAGAATTAACTTGCTAGCGGGATTAGATACGCAGTATTTT. Translation: CATSRINLLAGLDTQYF.

The chain uses TRBV7-8 and TRBJ2-2; TRBD2 is a possible D gene (6 bases). The V end lost 4 bases, the J end lost 4 bases, and 10 bases lay between the germline ends. CDR3 size: 14 residues. Germline-derived CDR1 and CDR2 are SGHVS and FQNEAQ. The CDR3 region is CASSSLGSTGELFF. CDR3 nucleotides: TGTGCCAGCAGCTCCCTCGGGAGCACCGGGGAGCTGTTTTTT.

This rearrangement joins TRBV5-1 to TRBJ2-1; possibly TRBD1 or TRBD2 for D (6 bases each). CDR3 size: 17 residues. Trimming shortened V by 4 bases and J by 5 bases, and 22 bases separated the two germline ends. Germline CDR1 SGHRS, CDR2 YFSETQ. CDR3 region: CASSPGFFGGLNNEQFF. The CDR3 DNA sequence: TGCGCCAGCAGCCCAGGATTCTTCGGGGGCCTAAACAATGAGCAGTTCTTC.

The chain carries TRBV5-4 and TRBJ1-3; D unresolved. CDR1 and CDR2 (germline): SGHNT, YYREEE (reference sequence). Between the trimmed V and J ends, which lost 0 bases and 0 bases, there was a span of 10 bases. There are 16 residues in the CDR3. This CDR3 is CASSLGSWGSGNTIYF. The CDR3 nucleotides are TGTGCCAGCAGCTTGGGGTCTTGGGGCTCTGGAAACACCATATATTTT.

This sequence joins TRBV4-1 and TRBJ1-1, with a tentative D call TRBD1 (5 bases). The V and J ends lost 0 bases and 1 base respectively, with 9 bases between them. CDR3 length: 15 amino acids. In germline, CDR1 is MGHRA, CDR2 YSYEKL. The CDR3: CASSQDQGRNTEAFF. DNA for the CDR3: TGCGCCAGCAGCCAAGACCAGGGTCGGAACACTGAAGCTTTCTTT.

This sequence joins TRBV2 and TRBJ2-5; no firm D call. Looked up from germline, CDR1 is SNHLY and CDR2 is FYNNEI. Trimming cost V 4 bases and J 0 bases, with 9 bases left between them. The CDR3 contains 14 residues. CDR3 DNA sequence: TGTGCCAGCAGTGTGGGTCAAAACCAAGAGACCCAGTACTTC. This sequence encodes CASSVGQNQETQYF.

This clone was seen more than once but under ten times. This chain joins TRBV7-8 and TRBJ1-5; D gene uncertain. The germline CDR1 and CDR2 sequences are SGHVS and FQNEAQ. Deletions cut 2 bases from V and 1 base from J, with 9 bases between. The CDR3 runs to 15 residues. In DNA form, the CDR3 reads TGTGCCAGCAGCTTACAAAGAGGGAGCAATCAGCCCCAGCATTTT. Protein: CASSLQRGSNQPQHF. Full variable domain (remainder filled in from reference TRBV7-8 and TRBJ1-5): GAGVSQSPRYKVAKRGQDVALRCDPISGHVSLFWYQQALGQGPEFLTYFQNEAQLDKSGLPSDRFFAERPEGSVSTLKIQRTQQEDSAVYLCASSLQRGSNQPQHFGDGTRLSIL.

The rearrangement joins TRBV2 to TRBJ2-5, with TRBD2 as a possible D gene (6 bases). Trimming shortened V by 7 bases and J by 5 bases, and 23 bases separated the two germline ends. This CDR3 has 16 amino acids. CDR1 is SNHLY, CDR2 FYNNEI, per germline. The CDR3 DNA is TGTGCCAGCAAAGCGGGTGCCCGTGGTAATTTGGAGACCCAGTACTTC. It codes for CASKAGARGNLETQYF.

The chain carries TRBV6-1 and TRBJ1-5; a possible D gene is TRBD1 (6 bases). V was cut by 2 bases and J by 6 bases, with 8 bases left in between. CDR3 size: 13 residues. Germline V gives CDR1 MNHNS, CDR2 SASEGT. The CDR3 loop is CASSELQGQPQHF. CDR3 sequence (DNA): TGTGCCAGCAGTGAACTACAGGGTCAGCCCCAGCATTTT.

The chain joins TRBV28 to TRBJ1-2; unclear D gene. The CDR3 runs to 15 residues. Germline V gene lookup returns CDR1 MDHEN and CDR2 SYDVKM. Deletions cut 2 bases from V and 1 base from J, with 11 bases between. CDR3 DNA sequence: TGTGCCAGCAGTTTAGGAGGGTCCTTTAACTATGGCTACACCTTC. The encoded protein is CASSLGGSFNYGYTF.

About this clone: The sample contains more than one DNA sequence encoding this CDR3. The chain is built from TRBV15 and TRBJ2-7, with 7 bases that match TRBD2. The CDR3 runs to 16 residues. In germline, CDR1 is LNHNV, CDR2 YYDKDF (reference sequence). Unmatched junction bases numbered 11, after V lost 1 base and J lost 5 bases. In nucleotides, the CDR3 is TGTGCCACCAGCAGAGGGGGGGGGAGGGCCGGTAACGAGCAGTACTTC. As protein: CATSRGGGRAGNEQYF.

The rearrangement joins TRBV5-1 to TRBJ2-2; TRBD1 agrees at 11 bases. The J segment lost 5 bases and the V segment lost 4 bases, leaving 7 bases of the junction unmatched. Germline V gives CDR1 SGHRS, CDR2 YFSETQ. The CDR3 loop spans 16 amino acids. CDR3 region: CASSTGQGAGTGELFF. The CDR3 DNA reads TGCGCCAGCAGCACCGGACAGGGGGCGGGTACCGGGGAGCTGTTTTTT.

This clone was seen a few times. The chain recombines TRBV10-1 with TRBJ2-7, with 10 positions matching TRBD2. Germline loops: CDR1 WNHNN, CDR2 SYGVQD (reference sequence). This CDR3 comprises 15 residues. Trimming at V came to 5 bases and at J to 1 base, leaving 5 bases not matched to a gene. The CDR3 region has the DNA TGCGCCAGCAGTCCCTGGACTAGCGGTTCCTACGAGCAGTACTTC. It is translated as CASSPWTSGSYEQYF.

CDR3 bases: TGTGCCTGGAGTCCGGCCGAAAAACTGTTTTTT. This gives the protein CAWSPAEKLFF. The J gene is TRBJ1-4, the V gene TRBV30; D gene unclear. The V gene's germline CDR1 is GTSNPN and CDR2 SVGIG (reference sequence). V was shortened by 2 bases and J by 8 bases, with 6 bases between the two germline ends. This CDR3 comprises 11 residues.

The chain employs TRBV4-2 and TRBJ1-6; no definite D call. Germline lookup yields CDR1 LGHNA and CDR2 YNFKEQ. The CDR3 runs to 16 residues. The V gene lost 0 bases and the J gene lost 0 bases, with 6 bases spanning the gap. DNA for the CDR3: TGTGCCAGCAGCCAAGATCCAAGCTCCTATAATTCACCCCTCCACTTT. The encoded protein is CASSQDPSSYNSPLHF.

The rearrangement links TRBV7-9 to TRBJ2-1, with D possibly TRBD2 on 6 matching bases. The CDR3 has 12 residues. V was pared by 11 bases and J by 5 bases, with 13 bases between. CDR1 is SEHNR and CDR2 is FQNEAQ in the germline V gene (reference sequence). The CDR3 nucleotides read TGTGCCCTAACGCCTAGCGACAATGAGCAGTTCTTC. It codes for CALTPSDNEQFF.

This chain uses TRBV6-6 with TRBJ2-3; TRBD2 agrees at 13 bases. V was pared by 7 bases and J by 6 bases, with 4 bases of the junction left unmatched. The V gene's germline CDR1 is MNHNY and CDR2 SVGAGI (reference sequence). This CDR3 is 14 amino acids long. CDR3 nucleotides: TGTGCCAGCAAGACTAGCGGGGGGTCCGATACGCAGTATTTT. Amino acids: CASKTSGGSDTQYF.